A single sample gave rise to the 6 T cell receptor beta chains below, sequenced in a study of blood T cell repertoires in COVID-19. Some clones are missing from TCRdb's copy, which holds only in-frame ones; the method was immunoSEQ multiplex PCR. The sample shows 75,000 to 90,000 clones, under 80% of them seen only once. The specimen was peripheral blood. The receptor set was obtained from a man aged 55 to 69 with COVID-19, enrolled during active disease.

V and J are TRBV7-2 and TRBJ2-5, with a possible D match to TRBD1 (6 bases). The germline V and J ends were trimmed by 4 bases and 4 bases, with 25 bases remaining between them. The CDR3 covers 18 residues. Germline CDR1 and CDR2: SGHTA and FQGNSA. The CDR3 coding sequence is TGTGCCAGCAGCTCACCTATTAAACAGGGTCGCAAAGGAGAGACCCAGTACTTC. Its translation is CASSSPIKQGRKGETQYF.

V gene TRBV9 combines with J gene TRBJ2-3; 9 bases match TRBD2. Germline CDR1 reads SGDLS; CDR2 reads YYNGEE. The CDR3 is 16 amino acids. The ends lost 6 bases at V and 2 bases at J; junction bases unmatched: 10. The CDR3 DNA reads as TGTGCCAGCAACCGGGGAGCGGGAGGTTCCACAGATACGCAGTATTTT. The encoded protein is CASNRGAGGSTDTQYF.

There are a few counts of this clone. The gene calls are TRBV9 and TRBJ1-5, with D tentatively TRBD1 (5 bases). With 0 bases removed from V and 9 bases from J, the gap between germline ends came to 10 bases. The length of the CDR3 is 13 residues. Germline V CDR1 and CDR2: SGDLS, YYNGEE. The CDR3 DNA follows: TGTGCCAGCAGCGTAGCTCAGGGTGGGCCCCAGCATTTT. Amino acids: CASSVAQGGPQHF.

J is TRBJ2-7 and V is TRBV5-1, with TRBD1 identical over 10 bases. Germline trimming cut 2 bases from V and 5 bases from J; bases unmatched to any gene: 4. Germline V gene data show CDR1 as SGHRS and CDR2 as YFSETQ. The CDR3 is 14 residues long. The DNA of the CDR3 is TGCGCCAGCAGCTTCCGGGACAGGGGAGACGAGCAGTACTTC. Its protein is CASSFRDRGDEQYF. Complete variable domain (other parts from reference TRBV5-1 and TRBJ2-7): KAGVTQTPRYLIKTRGQQVTLSCSPISGHRSVSWYQQTPGQGLQFLFEYFSETQRNKGNFPGRFSGRQFSNSRSEMNVSTLELGDSALYLCASSFRDRGDEQYFGPGTRLTVT.

CDR3 residues: CASSLHEANTEAFF. For the CDR3, the DNA is TGTGCCAGCAGCCTCCACGAGGCGAACACTGAAGCTTTCTTT. The rearrangement links TRBV7-9 to TRBJ1-1, with D unclear. Germline V gene sequence: CDR1 SEHNR, CDR2 FQNEAQ (reference sequence). Trimming took 5 bases from V and 1 from J, leaving 11 bases between them. CDR3 length: 14 amino acids.

This clone has just one count. V usage is TRBV11-3 and J usage is TRBJ1-1; no definite D call. From germline, CDR1 is SGHNT and CDR2 YENEEA. Trimming stripped 5 bases from V and 2 bases from J, with 9 bases between. The CDR3 extends over 13 amino acids. CDR3 coding DNA: TGTGCCAGCAGCACCGGAGGAAACACTGAAGCTTTCTTT. This codes for CASSTGGNTEAFF.